This entry concerns a single T cell receptor beta chain. The sample comes from a study of neurological immune-mediated disorders. TCRdb re-called the 5' RACE reads with MiXCR, one entry per CDR3 protein. The sample lists 55,000 to 75,000 distinct CDR3 sequences; 2% to 2.5% were seen once. V shed 5 bases and J shed 4 bases, with 17 bases lying between them. The CDR3 runs 14 residues. Germline values: CDR1 SQVTM, CDR2 ANQGSEA. The sample taken for sequencing was PBMCs. This chain links TRBV29-1 with TRBJ2-5; no clear D. This receptor was obtained from a man between 50 and 59 years old with multiple sclerosis. In DNA, the CDR3 is TGCAGCGTTTCGAAAGGGTCTATTGGAGAGACCCAGTACTTC. Amino acid sequence: CSVSKGSIGETQYF.